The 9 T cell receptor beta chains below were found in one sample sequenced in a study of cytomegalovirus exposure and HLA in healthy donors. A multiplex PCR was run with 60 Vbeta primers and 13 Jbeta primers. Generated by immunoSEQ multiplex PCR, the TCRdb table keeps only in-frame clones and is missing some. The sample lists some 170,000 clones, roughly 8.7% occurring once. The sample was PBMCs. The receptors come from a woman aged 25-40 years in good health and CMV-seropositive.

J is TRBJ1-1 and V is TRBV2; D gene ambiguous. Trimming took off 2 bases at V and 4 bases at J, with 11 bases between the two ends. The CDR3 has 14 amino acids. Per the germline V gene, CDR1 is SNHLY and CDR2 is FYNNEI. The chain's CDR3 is CASSEYRLSTEAFF. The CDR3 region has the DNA TGTGCCAGCAGTGAATACCGGTTGAGCACTGAAGCTTTCTTT. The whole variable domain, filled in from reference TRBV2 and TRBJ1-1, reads EPEVTQTPSHQVTQMGQEVILRCVPISNHLYFYWYRQILGQKVEFLVSFYNNEISEKSEIFDDQFSVERPDGSNFTLKIRSTKLEDSAMYFCASSEYRLSTEAFFGQGTRLTVV.

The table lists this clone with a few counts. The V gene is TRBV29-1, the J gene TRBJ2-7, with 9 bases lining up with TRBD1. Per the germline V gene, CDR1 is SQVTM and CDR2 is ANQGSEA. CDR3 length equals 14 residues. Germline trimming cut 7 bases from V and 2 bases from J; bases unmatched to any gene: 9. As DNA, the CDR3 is TGCAGCGCGCTGGACAGGGGTCGCACCTACGAGCAGTACTTC. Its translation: CSALDRGRTYEQYF.

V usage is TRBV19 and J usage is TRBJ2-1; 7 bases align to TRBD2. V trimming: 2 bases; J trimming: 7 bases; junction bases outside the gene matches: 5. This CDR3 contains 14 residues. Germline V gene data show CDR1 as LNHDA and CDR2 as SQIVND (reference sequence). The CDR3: CASSIRGSGNEQFF. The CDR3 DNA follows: TGTGCCAGTAGTATACGGGGTAGCGGGAATGAGCAGTTCTTC. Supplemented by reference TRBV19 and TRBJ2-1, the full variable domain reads DGGITQSPKYLFRKEGQNVTLSCEQNLNHDAMYWYRQDPGQGLRLIYYSQIVNDFQKGDIAEGYSVSREKKESFPLTVTSAQKNPTAFYLCASSIRGSGNEQFFGPGTRLTVL.

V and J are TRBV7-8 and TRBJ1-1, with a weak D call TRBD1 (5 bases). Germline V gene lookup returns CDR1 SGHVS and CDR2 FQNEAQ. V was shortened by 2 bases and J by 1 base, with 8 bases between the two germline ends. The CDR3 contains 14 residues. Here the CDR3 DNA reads TGTGCCAGCAGCTTAAGAAGGGGGAACACTGAAGCTTTCTTT. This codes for CASSLRRGNTEAFF.

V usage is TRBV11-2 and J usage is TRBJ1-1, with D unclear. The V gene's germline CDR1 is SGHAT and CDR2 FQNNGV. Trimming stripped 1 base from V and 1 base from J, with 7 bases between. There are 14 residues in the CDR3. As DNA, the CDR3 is TGTGCCAGCAGCTTAGTGGGCACGAACACTGAAGCTTTCTTT. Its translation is CASSLVGTNTEAFF.

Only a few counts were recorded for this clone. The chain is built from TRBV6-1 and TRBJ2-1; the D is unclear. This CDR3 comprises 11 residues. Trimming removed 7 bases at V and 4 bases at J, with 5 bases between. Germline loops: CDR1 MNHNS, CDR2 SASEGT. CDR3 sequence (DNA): TGTGCCAGCACAGAATACAATGAGCAGTTCTTC. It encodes CASTEYNEQFF.

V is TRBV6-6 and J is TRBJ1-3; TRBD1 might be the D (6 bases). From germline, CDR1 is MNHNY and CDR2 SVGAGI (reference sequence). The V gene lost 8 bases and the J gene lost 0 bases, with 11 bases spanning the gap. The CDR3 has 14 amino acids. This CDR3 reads CASDRPSSGNTIYF. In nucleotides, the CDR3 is TGTGCCAGCGACAGGCCTAGCTCTGGAAACACCATATATTTT.

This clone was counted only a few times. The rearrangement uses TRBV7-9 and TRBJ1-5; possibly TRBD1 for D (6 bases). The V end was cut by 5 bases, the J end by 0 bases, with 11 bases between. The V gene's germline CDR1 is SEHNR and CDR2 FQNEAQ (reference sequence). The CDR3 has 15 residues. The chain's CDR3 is CASSNRAYSNQPQHF. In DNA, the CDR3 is TGTGCCAGCAGCAACAGGGCATATAGCAATCAGCCCCAGCATTTT.

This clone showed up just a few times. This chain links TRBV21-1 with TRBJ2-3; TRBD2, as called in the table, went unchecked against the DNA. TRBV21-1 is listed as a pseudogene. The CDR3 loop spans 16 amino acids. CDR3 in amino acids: CASSMGPGRGTDTQYF. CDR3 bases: TGTGCCAGCAGCATGGGCCCGGGGAGGGGCACAGATACGCAGTATTTT.